This entry lists 3 T cell receptor beta chains sequenced from one sample in a study of cytomegalovirus exposure and HLA in healthy donors. PCR involved 60 Vbeta and 13 Jbeta primers. Data came from immunoSEQ multiplex PCR; TCRdb stores just in-frame clones and leaves some out. The sample has about 160,000 clones; around 86% are singletons. Sample: PBMCs. The source of these receptors is a human donor in good health.

V gene TRBV9 combines with J gene TRBJ1-3, with D possibly being TRBD1 (5 bases). The ends were cut back, 0 bases at V and 7 bases at J, with 14 bases in the middle. Germline CDR1 is SGDLS and CDR2 is YYNGEE. The CDR3 spans 15 residues. CDR3 loop: CASSVAPGLRNTIYF. The CDR3 bases are TGTGCCAGCAGCGTAGCCCCAGGGTTAAGGAACACCATATATTTT. Full variable domain (outside the CDR3, taken from reference TRBV9 and TRBJ1-3): DSGVTQTPKHLITATGQRVTLRCSPRSGDLSVYWYQQSLDQGLQFLIQYYNGEERAKGNILERFSAQQFPDLHSELNLSSLELGDSALYFCASSVAPGLRNTIYFGEGSWLTVV.

The genes are TRBV19 and TRBJ1-2, with 8 bases that match TRBD1. V shed 3 bases and J 6 bases; nucleotides not matched to a gene: 6. The CDR3 is made up of 14 amino acids. CDR1 and CDR2 from the germline V gene are LNHDA and SQIVND (reference sequence). The CDR3 spells CASSITSTGDGYTF. The CDR3 DNA is TGTGCCAGTAGTATCACATCGACAGGGGATGGCTACACCTTC.

The chain combines TRBV4-2 with TRBJ2-3; 10 nucleotides line up with TRBD2. CDR3 size: 16 residues. CDR1 and CDR2 (germline): LGHNA, YNFKEQ. The J segment lost 5 bases and the V segment lost 4 bases, leaving 9 bases of the junction unmatched. CDR3 DNA: TGTGCCAGCAGCCCAACCCCTAGCGGGGGTGAAGATACGCAGTATTTT. It yields the protein CASSPTPSGGEDTQYF.